These T cell receptor beta chains were read from a single sample in a study of cytomegalovirus exposure and HLA in healthy donors. Using immunoSEQ multiplex PCR, the repertoire was profiled, and TCRdb retains in-frame clones only, with some absent. The table records over 150,000 clones, 82% of them present only once. The sample taken for sequencing was PBMCs. All receptors come from a woman between 50 and 59 years old in good health and CMV-seropositive. CDR3s include the opening cysteine and the closing phenylalanine or tryptophan. Each record gives: V gene, clone size, J gene, D gene, CDR3 DNA, CDR3 protein. A D gene is named only where the DNA matches it firmly. Some rows have no size entry. The others give once, few or many, or a class for an expanded clone.

TRBV6-6,.,TRBJ2-5,TRBD2,TGTGCCAGCTCCCCAAGCGGGGGTAAAGAGACCCAGTACTTC,CASSPSGGKETQYF
TRBV7-2,.,TRBJ2-3,.,TGTGCCAGCAGCTTAGCGGGGGGGCCGGCCACAGATACGCAGTATTTT,CASSLAGGPATDTQYF
TRBV2,.,TRBJ1-6,TRBD1,TGTGCCAGCAGAGCCGGGACAGGGAATAATTCACCCCTCCACTTT,CASRAGTGNNSPLHF
TRBV7-2,.,TRBJ2-2,.,TGTGCCAGCAGCTTAAGGACTACGAACACCGGGGAGCTGTTTTTT,CASSLRTTNTGELFF
TRBV6-5,few,TRBJ2-7,.,TGTGCCAGCAGTCCGGTAGAGGGAGGGGGCGAGCAGTACTTC,CASSPVEGGGEQYF
TRBV10-2,.,TRBJ2-2,TRBD1,TGCGCCAGCCAGCGGACAGGGGGTGAATCCGGGGAGCTGTTTTTT,CASQRTGGESGELFF
TRBV6-5,.,TRBJ1-2,.,TGTGCCAGCAGTAATACTCTGACAGGAAAAGATGGCTACACCTTC,CASSNTLTGKDGYTF
TRBV10-1,.,TRBJ2-3,TRBD2,TGCGCCAGCAGTGAGTGGGGAGCGGGGGAGCCTCGGGATACGCAGTATTTT,CASSEWGAGEPRDTQYF
TRBV4-3,.,TRBJ2-7,.,TGCGCCAGCAGCCAAGAAATCAGAGGGTCTTACGAGCAGTACTTC,CASSQEIRGSYEQYF
TRBV9,.,TRBJ2-3,TRBD2,TGTGCCAGCAGCGTGAGCGGGGGGGCCGGAGGTACGCAGTATTTT,CASSVSGGAGGTQYF
TRBV5-1,.,TRBJ2-3,TRBD1,TGCGCCAGCAGCTTGGAGCGGACAGGTTTCACAGATACGCAGTATTTT,CASSLERTGFTDTQYF
TRBV6-6,.,TRBJ1-6,.,TGTGCCAGCTCTCCCAGGCCGAGCTCCTATAATTCACCCCTCCACTTT,CASSPRPSSYNSPLHF
TRBV2,.,TRBJ2-3,TRBD2,TGTGCCAGCTTAGCGGGGGGGGATACGCAGTATTTT,CASLAGGDTQYF
TRBV4-1,.,TRBJ1-5,TRBD1,TGCGCCAGCAGCCTCTCGGACAGGGAAAATCAGCCCCAGCATTTT,CASSLSDRENQPQHF
TRBV2,.,TRBJ2-1,TRBD2,TGTGCCAGCGGGCAACGGCTAGCGGGTAATGAGCAGTTCTTC,CASGQRLAGNEQFF
TRBV27,.,TRBJ2-7,TRBD1,TGTGCCAGCAGTTTACAGTACCGAGCCGGGACAGGTAGCTCCTACGAGCAGTACTTC,CASSLQYRAGTGSSYEQYF
TRBV7-9,.,TRBJ2-3,TRBD2,TGTGCCAGCAGTACCCGCGGACTAGCGGGAGTTGATACGCAGTATTTT,CASSTRGLAGVDTQYF
TRBV5-1,.,TRBJ2-1,.,TGCGCCAGCAGCTGGATAGGGGTCGGTGAGCAGTTCTTC,CASSWIGVGEQFF
TRBV4-1,.,TRBJ2-4,TRBD2,TGCGCCAGCAGCCCCGGACTAGCGGGGGGAAGTACCAAAAACATTCAGTACTTC,CASSPGLAGGSTKNIQYF
TRBV6-4,once,TRBJ2-7,TRBD1,TGTGCCAGCAGTGACGCGCCCCGGGACAGGACCTACGAGCAGTACTTC,CASSDAPRDRTYEQYF
TRBV15,.,TRBJ1-2,.,TGTGCCACCAGCACCGAGCTGGGACACAACTATGGCTACACCTTC,CATSTELGHNYGYTF
TRBV28,.,TRBJ2-3,.,TGTGCCGCCTCCCCAGGGGCAAAGGCAGATACGCAGTATTTT,CAASPGAKADTQYF
TRBV14,.,TRBJ1-1,.,TGTGCCAGCAGCCAAGAGAAAGGTAGGAGGGACACTGAAGCTTTCTTT,CASSQEKGRRDTEAFF
TRBV5-1,.,TRBJ2-7,.,TGCGCCAGCAGCGGAGGATGGGATCCCTACGAGCAGTACTTC,CASSGGWDPYEQYF
TRBV5-1,.,TRBJ1-2,TRBD1,TGCGCCAGCAGCTTGTTAGGGACAGCCGCTTGGGACTATGGCTACACCTTC,CASSLLGTAAWDYGYTF
TRBV6-5,.,TRBJ1-4,TRBD1,TGTGCCAGCAGATCCCTTGGACAGGGGGGGGAAAAACTGTTTTTT,CASRSLGQGGEKLFF
TRBV13,once,TRBJ2-1,.,TGTGCCAGCAGCTTAGAATTGTGGGGGACTCCCAGGGTCAATGAGCAGTTCTTC,CASSLELWGTPRVNEQFF
TRBV6-1,.,TRBJ1-2,.,TGTGCCAGCAGTGAAGCGCAACGCCGGTATGGCTACACCTTC,CASSEAQRRYGYTF
TRBV27,.,TRBJ1-5,.,TGTGCCAGCAATATCCCAGGTGGGACGGAGGGGAGCAATCAGCCCCAGCATTTT,CASNIPGGTEGSNQPQHF
TRBV7-8,.,TRBJ2-7,.,TGTGCCAGCAGCTTCCGGGACACAGGCGAGCAGTACTTC,CASSFRDTGEQYF
TRBV19,.,TRBJ1-2,.,TGTGCCAGGGGGAATATGAGGCGGATCACAGGCAAGAGTGGCTACACCTTC,CARGNMRRITGKSGYTF
TRBV6-5,few,TRBJ2-7,.,TGTGCCAGCAGTTACACCGATACAGGAGTCGAGCAGTACTTC,CASSYTDTGVEQYF
TRBV27,.,TRBJ1-5,.,TGTGCCAGCAGCCCCGGTGATCAGCCCCAGCATTTT,CASSPGDQPQHF
TRBV2,once,TRBJ2-6,TRBD1,TGTGCCAGCAGTGAGGGGACAGGGACTGGGGCCAACGTCCTGACTTTC,CASSEGTGTGANVLTF
TRBV5-8,.,TRBJ2-7,.,TGTGCCAGCAGCAGATACCAGGGCTACGAGCAGTACTTC,CASSRYQGYEQYF
TRBV28,.,TRBJ2-7,TRBD1,TGTGCCAGCAGTTTTGGGGACAGGTTTAGCGAGCAGTACTTC,CASSFGDRFSEQYF
TRBV19,once,TRBJ1-5,TRBD1,TGTGCCAGTAGTATCCGGGGACAGGGAAGCAATCAGCCCCAGCATTTT,CASSIRGQGSNQPQHF
TRBV7-2,.,TRBJ2-7,.,TGTGCCAGCAGCCTTATCAACGGGGATTCCTACGAGCAGTACTTC,CASSLINGDSYEQYF
TRBV18,.,TRBJ1-1,.,TGTGCCAGCTCACACACCGGGATTTCGGATACTGAAGCTTTCTTT,CASSHTGISDTEAFF
TRBV2,.,TRBJ2-1,TRBD2,TGTGCCAGCAGGGCTAGCGGGGGGCGCTACAATGAGCAGTTCTTC,CASRASGGRYNEQFF
TRBV7-7,.,TRBJ2-3,TRBD2,TGTGCCAGCAGCCCTAGCGGGATTAGCACAGATACGCAGTATTTT,CASSPSGISTDTQYF
TRBV6-5,.,TRBJ1-6,.,TGTGCCAGCAGCGCGGTGACCTATAATTCACCCCTCCACTTT,CASSAVTYNSPLHF
TRBV19,.,TRBJ2-2,.,TGTGCCAGTAGTTCGCAGGGGAGGAACACCGGGGAGCTGTTTTTT,CASSSQGRNTGELFF
TRBV2,.,TRBJ2-7,.,TGTGCCAGCATTAGAGGGGGTAACGAGCAGTACTTC,CASIRGGNEQYF
TRBV5-8,.,TRBJ2-7,.,TGTGCCAGCAGCCCAGGGTACGAGCAGTACTTC,CASSPGYEQYF
TRBV5-6,once,TRBJ1-5,.,TGTGCCAGCAGCTTCTCAGGCGATCAGCCCCAGCATTTT,CASSFSGDQPQHF
TRBV14,few,TRBJ1-1,TRBD1,TGTGCCAGCAGCCAAGCGAGGACAGGGGAAGCTTTCTTT,CASSQARTGEAFF
TRBV7-6,.,TRBJ1-1,.,TGTGCCAGCAGCTTGACAGGAGATACTGAAGCTTTCTTT,CASSLTGDTEAFF
TRBV18,once,TRBJ2-2,TRBD1,TGTGCCAGCTCACCGGGGACAGGGAACACCGGGGAGCTGTTTTTT,CASSPGTGNTGELFF
TRBV28,once,TRBJ2-7,.,TGTGCCAGCACCCCCGGGTGGGGGCACTACGAGCAGTACTTC,CASTPGWGHYEQYF
TRBV11-2,.,TRBJ2-7,TRBD2,TGTGCCAGCAGCTTGGGCCGGGGGAGGGGCGAGCAGTACTTC,CASSLGRGRGEQYF
TRBV6-5,.,TRBJ2-1,TRBD2,TGTGCCAGCACTCGTCGACTAGCGGGACTCTATGAGCAGTTCTTC,CASTRRLAGLYEQFF
TRBV19,.,TRBJ2-7,TRBD2,TGTGCCAGTAGTGCTAGCGGGTACGAGCAGTACTTC,CASSASGYEQYF